The clone carrying this T cell receptor (beta chain) has only a few counts. Its antigen is as yet unknown. Naive, central memory, regulatory and stem cell-like memory cells within the CD4+ compartment were sorted using CD45RO/CCR7/CD25/CD127/CD95/CD27. Purities over 95% were achieved in all sorted populations. Expressed TCRB transcripts were sequenced after all isolated RNA was converted to cDNA. Naive, central memory and regulatory T cell samples averaged around 3.3 million reads. The protocol was immunoSEQ multiplex PCR, while the TCRdb copy is restricted to in-frame clones and leaves out a portion. The sample holds 900,000 or so clones; 15% to 20% are singletons and the top ten take 0.02% to 0.03%. This sample is drawn from a study of beta chain features in type 1 diabetes. Findings and limits, study-wide: Type 1 diabetes patients showed fewer insertions and more deletions at VDJ junctions.

The source of this sequence is a woman aged 18-30 years in good health. The sequenced material came from naive CD4+ T cells from blood.

The CDR3 bases are TGTGCCAGCAGCGAAGGGACAGGCGGGGGCTACACCTTC. Residues: CASSEGTGGGYTF. This sequence joins TRBV9 and TRBJ1-2, with TRBD1 matching 8 bases. V shed 3 bases, J shed 8 bases, and the junction held 6 bases outside the gene matches. This CDR3 region has 13 residues. Looked up from germline, CDR1 is SGDLS and CDR2 is YYNGEE.